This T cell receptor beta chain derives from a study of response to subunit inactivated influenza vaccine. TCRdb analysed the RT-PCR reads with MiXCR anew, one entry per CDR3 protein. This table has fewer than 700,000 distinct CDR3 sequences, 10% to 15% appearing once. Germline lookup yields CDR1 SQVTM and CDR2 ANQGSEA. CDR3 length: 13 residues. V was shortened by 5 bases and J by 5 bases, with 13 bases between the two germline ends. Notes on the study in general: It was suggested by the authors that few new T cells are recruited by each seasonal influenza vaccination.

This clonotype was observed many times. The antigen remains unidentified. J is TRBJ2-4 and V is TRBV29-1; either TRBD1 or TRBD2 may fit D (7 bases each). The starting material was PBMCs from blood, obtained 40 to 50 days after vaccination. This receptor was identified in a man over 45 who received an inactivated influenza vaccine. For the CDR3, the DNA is TGCAGCGTTTCCCCAGGGGGGGAAAACATTCAGTACTTC. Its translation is CSVSPGGENIQYF.